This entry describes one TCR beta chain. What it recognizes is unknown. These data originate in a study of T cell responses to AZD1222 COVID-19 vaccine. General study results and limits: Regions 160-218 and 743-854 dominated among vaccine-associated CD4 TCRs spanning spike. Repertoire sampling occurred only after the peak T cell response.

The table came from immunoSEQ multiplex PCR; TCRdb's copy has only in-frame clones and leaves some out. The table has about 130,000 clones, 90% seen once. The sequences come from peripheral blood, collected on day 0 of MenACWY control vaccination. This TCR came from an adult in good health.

The CDR3, as DNA: TGTGCCAGCAGCCCCGGGATAGTGGGAACTGAAGCTTTCTTT. It yields the protein CASSPGIVGTEAFF. V usage is TRBV13 and J usage is TRBJ1-1; D call uncertain. There are 14 residues in the CDR3. CDR1 is PRHDT and CDR2 is FYEKMQ in the germline V gene (reference sequence). Trimming took 5 bases from V and 5 from J, leaving 15 bases between them.